The 29 T cell receptor beta chains reported below all come from one sample, sequenced in a study of CD8 T cells in Susac syndrome. RNA was extracted with the RNeasy kit, and a quantity of about 0.45 to 1 ug was reverse transcribed using random hexamers. From the immunoSEQ multiplex PCR reads, TCRdb called clonotypes with MiXCR, one entry per CDR3 protein. The sample holds just over 300,000 distinct CDR3 sequences; 92% are singletons and the top ten take about 0.063%. Sequencing was performed on CD4+ T cells from PBMCs. The source is a human donor with multiple sclerosis.

V usage is TRBV4-1 and J usage is TRBJ2-2; TRBD2 agrees at 9 bases. CDR1 MGHRA and CDR2 YSYEKL come from the germline V gene. This CDR3 region has 17 residues. V lost 2 bases to trimming and J lost 6 bases; unmatched junction nucleotides: 10. The CDR3 bases are TGCGCCAGCAGCCAAAATGGGCTAGCGGGAACCTCCGGGGAGCTGTTTTTT. This encodes CASSQNGLAGTSGELFF.

This clonotype was seen just once. The chain is built from TRBV20-1 and TRBJ1-3; 11 nucleotides line up with TRBD1. CDR1 is DFQATT, CDR2 SNEGSKA, per germline (reference sequence). V was pared by 4 bases and J by 3 bases, with 5 bases of the junction left unmatched. The CDR3 is made up of 15 amino acids. In DNA, the CDR3 is TGCAGTGCTATGGGGACAGGGGGAATTGGAAACACCATATATTTT. Its translation: CSAMGTGGIGNTIYF.

The chain couples TRBV3-1 to TRBJ1-1, with 8 bases that match TRBD1. This CDR3 has 24 amino acids. Germline V gene lookup returns CDR1 LGHDT and CDR2 YNNKEL (reference sequence). Trimming cost V 3 bases and J 1 base; bases outside gene matches: 31. Here the CDR3 reads CASSQYRPLEHRGTGGKKNTEAFF. The CDR3 nucleotides are TGTGCCAGCAGCCAGTACAGACCGCTCGAACACCGGGGAACAGGGGGTAAGAAGAACACTGAAGCTTTCTTT.

The chain employs TRBV3-1 and TRBJ2-5; 8 bases agree with TRBD1. From germline, CDR1 is LGHDT and CDR2 YNNKEL (reference sequence). J gave up 5 bases and V 4 bases, and 9 bases lay outside the gene matches. The length of the CDR3 is 15 residues. CDR3: CASSLSRTGRETQYF. In nucleotides, the CDR3 is TGTGCCAGCAGCCTCTCTCGGACAGGGCGGGAGACCCAGTACTTC.

The chain combines TRBV5-1 with TRBJ2-5, with 7 nucleotides matching TRBD2. From germline, CDR1 is SGHRS and CDR2 YFSETQ. V gave up 4 bases and J gave up 5 bases; unmatched junction bases: 8. CDR3 length equals 14 residues. DNA of the CDR3: TGCGCCAGCAGCCCAGGACTAGTCGGGGAGACCCAGTACTTC. Protein: CASSPGLVGETQYF. The whole variable domain, remainder taken from reference TRBV5-1 and TRBJ2-5, is KAGVTQTPRYLIKTRGQQVTLSCSPISGHRSVSWYQQTPGQGLQFLFEYFSETQRNKGNFPGRFSGRQFSNSRSEMNVSTLELGDSALYLCASSPGLVGETQYFGPGTRLLVL.

The chain recombines TRBV7-2 with TRBJ1-1, with D perhaps matching TRBD1 (5 bases). Trimming pared 5 bases from V and 2 bases from J, leaving 15 bases between. Per germline, CDR1 SGHTA and CDR2 FQGNSA. This CDR3 region has 15 residues. CDR3 DNA: TGTGCCAGCAGCCCTGTTTGGGGCATTAACACTGAAGCTTTCTTT. It encodes CASSPVWGINTEAFF.

The CDR3 here is CSASPGLSDQYF. CDR3 DNA: TGCAGTGCTAGCCCCGGGTTGAGCGACCAATACTTC. The rearrangement links TRBV20-1 to TRBJ2-5; no firm D call. CDR3 length: 12 amino acids. The V end lost 3 bases, the J end lost 14 bases, and 19 bases lay between the germline ends. The germline CDR1 and CDR2 sequences are DFQATT and SNEGSKA (reference sequence).

This clonotype has a single count. J is TRBJ2-1 and V is TRBV10-1; TRBD1 matches 7 bases. CDR1 and CDR2 (germline): WNHNN, SYGVQD (reference sequence). Unmatched junction bases numbered 2, after V lost 6 bases and J lost 0 bases. The CDR3 runs 14 residues. CDR3 coding DNA: TGCGCCAGCAGCCGACAGGGCTCCTACAATGAGCAGTTCTTC. This codes for CASSRQGSYNEQFF.

This clonotype was seen only once. This sequence joins TRBV7-6 and TRBJ2-7; 10 bases agree with TRBD2. CDR1 and CDR2 (germline): SGHVS, FNYEAQ. The CDR3 consists of 18 residues. Trimming at V came to 1 base and at J to 1 base, leaving 10 bases not matched to a gene. CDR3 protein: CASSLGTPSGRSSYEQYF. DNA of the CDR3: TGTGCCAGCAGCTTAGGGACTCCTAGCGGGAGATCTTCCTACGAGCAGTACTTC.

The chain recombines TRBV29-1 with TRBJ2-7, with TRBD1 matching over 7 bases. The germline gives CDR1 SQVTM, CDR2 ANQGSEA. The junction had 7 bases not matched to a gene; V was cut back by 4 bases and J by 4 bases. This CDR3 comprises 13 residues. DNA for the CDR3: TGCAGCGTTGGACAGGGTCCTTTTTACGAGCAGTACTTC. This encodes CSVGQGPFYEQYF.

The CDR3 DNA reads as TGTGCCAGCAGTTACCCGGGACTAGCGGGGAGTGAGCAGTTCTTC. Translated: CASSYPGLAGSEQFF. The rearrangement links TRBV6-5 to TRBJ2-1, with 13 bases fitting TRBD2. The ends lost 2 bases at V and 9 bases at J; junction bases unmatched: 4. There are 15 residues in the CDR3. Germline CDR1 MNHEY, CDR2 SVGAGI.

The chain carries TRBV19 and TRBJ2-4; 7 positions match TRBD2. V gave up 5 bases and J gave up 4 bases; unmatched junction bases: 17. Germline V gene lookup returns CDR1 LNHDA and CDR2 SQIVND (reference sequence). The CDR3 extends over 18 amino acids. The CDR3 loop reads CASSVDPPGFGGKNIQYF. For the CDR3, the DNA is TGTGCCAGTAGTGTCGACCCTCCAGGGTTCGGGGGGAAAAACATTCAGTACTTC.

The J gene is TRBJ1-1, the V gene TRBV5-1; D perhaps matches TRBD1 (5 bases). The ends were cut back, 4 bases at V and 7 bases at J, with 14 bases in the middle. The CDR3 sequence is 13 residues long. Germline CDR1 reads SGHRS; CDR2 reads YFSETQ. The CDR3 DNA reads TGCGCCAGCAGCCCCGGGACCCAAGATGAAGCTTTCTTT. Its protein is CASSPGTQDEAFF.

J is TRBJ2-3 and V is TRBV30; D may be TRBD1 or TRBD2 (5 bases each). The germline V gene encodes CDR1 GTSNPN and CDR2 SVGIG (reference sequence). The CDR3 length is 14 residues. Trimming pared 4 bases from V and 4 bases from J, leaving 15 bases between. The CDR3, as DNA: TGTGCCTGGATGGGGGATCCCGCACCAGATACGCAGTATTTT. Encoded protein: CAWMGDPAPDTQYF.

This clonotype appeared a single time. CDR3 coding DNA: TGCAGCGTTCAAGCGGGATGGGGGGAGACCCAGTACTTC. Translated: CSVQAGWGETQYF. V is TRBV29-1 and J is TRBJ2-5, with 7 bases identical to TRBD2. CDR3 size: 13 residues. Germline CDR1 reads SQVTM; CDR2 reads ANQGSEA. V shed 5 bases and J 5 bases; nucleotides not matched to a gene: 8.

V and J are TRBV20-1 and TRBJ1-1, with no clear D. The length of the CDR3 is 13 residues. V was clipped by 0 bases and J by 3 bases, with 8 bases between them. Germline CDR1 DFQATT, CDR2 SNEGSKA (reference sequence). This CDR3 is CSARESLDTEAFF. The CDR3 DNA reads as TGCAGTGCTAGAGAGAGTTTAGACACTGAAGCTTTCTTT.

J is TRBJ2-1 and V is TRBV20-1, with TRBD2 matching over 12 bases. Per germline, CDR1 DFQATT and CDR2 SNEGSKA (reference sequence). Germline trimming cut 5 bases from V and 7 bases from J; bases unmatched to any gene: 9. This CDR3 spans 15 amino acids. CDR3 sequence (DNA): TGCAGTGCTGCGCGACTAGCGGGAGCGCGGAATGAGCAGTTCTTC. Encoded protein: CSAARLAGARNEQFF.

This clonotype was seen once. This rearrangement joins TRBV30 to TRBJ2-2; no clear D gene. The CDR3 has 14 amino acids. Germline CDR1 and CDR2: GTSNPN and SVGIG (reference sequence). Trimming took 3 bases from V and 6 from J, leaving 14 bases between them. The CDR3, as DNA: TGTGCCTGGAGCGTCGGTTCCAGACCCGGGGAGCTGTTTTTT. Translated, it gives CAWSVGSRPGELFF.

This rearrangement joins TRBV18 to TRBJ2-4; D gene unclear. The V and J ends lost 4 bases and 0 bases respectively, with 7 bases between them. This CDR3 is built from 14 residues. CDR1 and CDR2 from the germline V gene are KGHSH and LQKENI. Written as DNA, the CDR3 is TGTGCCAGCTCACTTACAGAAGCCAAAAACATTCAGTACTTC. It specifies CASSLTEAKNIQYF.

V is TRBV6-2 or TRBV6-3 and J is TRBJ2-1, with D hard to call. V lost 6 bases and J 6 bases, leaving 12 bases between the germline ends. From germline, CDR1 is MNHEY and CDR2 SVGEGT. The CDR3 runs to 13 residues. The CDR3 sequence is CASSRPSLNEQFF. The CDR3 region has the DNA TGTGCCAGCAGCCGACCGTCTCTCAATGAGCAGTTCTTC.

The chain recombines TRBV19 with TRBJ1-2; 7 nucleotides agree with TRBD1. The V gene's germline CDR1 is LNHDA and CDR2 SQIVND (reference sequence). The CDR3 totals 14 residues. J was trimmed by 3 bases and V by 5 bases; bases with no gene match: 6. The CDR3 is CASSRRQGDYGYTF. The CDR3 DNA reads as TGTGCCAGTAGTCGGAGACAGGGTGACTATGGCTACACCTTC.

J is TRBJ2-7 and V is TRBV20-1; TRBD1 matches 7 bases. The CDR3 sequence is 14 residues long. Germline CDR1 reads DFQATT; CDR2 reads SNEGSKA (reference sequence). V was pared by 6 bases and J by 0 bases, with 8 bases of the junction left unmatched. CDR3 region: CSATDRVHSYEQYF. The CDR3 region has the DNA TGCAGTGCAACTGACAGGGTGCACTCCTACGAGCAGTACTTC.

This clonotype is a singleton in its sample. J is TRBJ2-7 and V is TRBV20-1, with 9 bases identical to TRBD2. This CDR3 comprises 13 residues. Germline V gene data show CDR1 as DFQATT and CDR2 as SNEGSKA (reference sequence). Trimming took 2 bases from V and 6 from J; bases not matched to a gene: 5. The CDR3 nucleotides read TGCAGTGCTAGAATAGCGGGAGTTGGCGAGCAGTACTTC. Its translation is CSARIAGVGEQYF.

V is TRBV18 and J is TRBJ2-2, with D unclear. Germline CDR1 reads KGHSH; CDR2 reads LQKENI. CDR3 length: 14 amino acids. Deletions cut 2 bases from V and 1 base from J, with 5 bases between. This CDR3 reads CASSPWENTGELFF. Here the CDR3 DNA reads TGTGCCAGCTCACCATGGGAGAACACCGGGGAGCTGTTTTTT.

This clonotype was seen just once. This chain links TRBV5-1 with TRBJ2-3; D gene ambiguous. This CDR3 has 12 residues. V dropped 6 bases and J dropped 5 bases, with 10 bases sitting between them. The germline V gene encodes CDR1 SGHRS and CDR2 YFSETQ. The CDR3 nucleotides are TGCGCCAGCACCATGACCAAAGATACGCAGTATTTT. Translation gives CASTMTKDTQYF.

Only one count was recorded for this clonotype. The genes are TRBV29-1 and TRBJ1-2; 9 bases are shared with TRBD1. V gave up 3 bases and J gave up 5 bases; unmatched junction bases: 10. The CDR3 sequence is 15 residues long. Germline V gene lookup returns CDR1 SQVTM and CDR2 ANQGSEA. The CDR3 DNA reads as TGCAGCGTTGACGCGGGACAGGGCGGTGGGTATGGCTACACCTTC. Amino acid sequence: CSVDAGQGGGYGYTF.

The rearrangement joins TRBV5-4 to TRBJ2-5, with 13 bases that match TRBD2. From germline, CDR1 is SGHNT and CDR2 YYREEE (reference sequence). The V gene end was trimmed by 1 base and the J gene end by 5 bases; junction bases not matched to a gene: 5. This CDR3 comprises 16 residues. The CDR3 is CASSLMTSGRFETQYF. CDR3 coding DNA: TGTGCCAGCAGCTTGATGACTAGCGGGAGGTTTGAGACCCAGTACTTC.

The chain is built from TRBV27 and TRBJ1-2, with TRBD1 matching over 9 bases. With V trimmed by 4 bases and J by 8 bases, 8 bases remained unmatched. The CDR3 spans 14 residues. CDR1 is MNHEY and CDR2 is SMNVEV in the germline V gene (reference sequence). The CDR3 nucleotides are TGTGCCAGCAGTTGGTCCTACAGGGGGCAAGGCTACACCTTC. Translating gives CASSWSYRGQGYTF.

V is TRBV5-1 and J is TRBJ2-7; D possibly uses TRBD1 or TRBD2 (6 bases each). V was clipped by 8 bases and J by 5 bases, with 14 bases between them. The CDR3 runs to 12 residues. The germline V gene has CDR1 SGHRS and CDR2 YFSETQ. As DNA, the CDR3 is TGCGCCAGTGGCAGGGGCGGGAACGAGCAGTACTTC. Translating it yields CASGRGGNEQYF.